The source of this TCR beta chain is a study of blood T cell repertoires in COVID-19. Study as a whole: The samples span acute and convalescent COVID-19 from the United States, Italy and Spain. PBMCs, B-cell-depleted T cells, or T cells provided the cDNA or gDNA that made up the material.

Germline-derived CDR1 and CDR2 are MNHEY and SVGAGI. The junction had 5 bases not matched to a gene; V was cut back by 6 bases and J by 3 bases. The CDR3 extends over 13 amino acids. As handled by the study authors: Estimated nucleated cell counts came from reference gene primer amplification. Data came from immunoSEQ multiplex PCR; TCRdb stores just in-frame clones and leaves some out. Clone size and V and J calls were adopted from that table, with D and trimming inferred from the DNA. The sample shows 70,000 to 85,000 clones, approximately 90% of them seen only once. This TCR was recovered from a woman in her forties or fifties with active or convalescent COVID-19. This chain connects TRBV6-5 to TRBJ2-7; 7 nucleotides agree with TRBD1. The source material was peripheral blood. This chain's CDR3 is CASSRGGSYEQYF. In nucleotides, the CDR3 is TGTGCCAGCAGCAGAGGGGGCAGCTACGAGCAGTACTTC.